This paragraph reports one T cell receptor (beta chain). Trimming removed 0 bases from V and 15 bases from J, with 15 bases in between. The CDR3 is made up of 13 amino acids. Germline CDR1 reads SGHDN; CDR2 reads FVKESK. This record belongs to a study of blood T cell repertoires in COVID-19. Per the authors' pipeline: The authors estimated nucleated cell counts from reference gene primer amplification. TCRdb's table, derived via immunoSEQ multiplex PCR, lists solely in-frame clones and lacks some. V and J calls and clone size are those listed in that table; D and trimming were worked out from the DNA. This table holds some 38,000 clones, 80% found once.

V and J are TRBV14 and TRBJ2-1; D perhaps matches TRBD1 (5 bases). The sequenced material came from peripheral blood. The source of this sequence is a woman between 65 and 79 years old with acute or convalescent COVID-19. CDR3: CASSQERGRAGFF. The CDR3 DNA reads as TGTGCCAGCAGCCAAGAAAGGGGCCGGGCTGGGTTCTTC. The variable domain in full, with the rest retrieved from reference TRBV14 and TRBJ2-1, is EAGVTQFPSHSVIEKGQTVTLRCDPISGHDNLYWYRRVMGKEIKFLLHFVKESKQDESGMPNNRFLAERTGGTYSTLKVQPAELEDSGVYFCASSQERGRAGFFGPGTRLTVL.